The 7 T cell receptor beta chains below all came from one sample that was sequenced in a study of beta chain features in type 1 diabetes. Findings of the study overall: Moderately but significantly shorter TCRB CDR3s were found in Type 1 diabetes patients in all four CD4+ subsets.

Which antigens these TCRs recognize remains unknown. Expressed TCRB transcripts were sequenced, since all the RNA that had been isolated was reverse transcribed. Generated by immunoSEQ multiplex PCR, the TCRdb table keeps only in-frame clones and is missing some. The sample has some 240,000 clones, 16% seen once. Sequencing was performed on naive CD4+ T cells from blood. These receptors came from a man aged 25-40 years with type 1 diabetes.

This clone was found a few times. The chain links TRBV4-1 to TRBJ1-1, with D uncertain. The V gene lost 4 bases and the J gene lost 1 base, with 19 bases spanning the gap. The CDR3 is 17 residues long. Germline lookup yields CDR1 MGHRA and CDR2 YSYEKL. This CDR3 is CASSLGGGRRRNTEAFF. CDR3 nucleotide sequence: TGCGCCAGCAGCCTAGGAGGCGGACGGCGAAGGAACACTGAAGCTTTCTTT.

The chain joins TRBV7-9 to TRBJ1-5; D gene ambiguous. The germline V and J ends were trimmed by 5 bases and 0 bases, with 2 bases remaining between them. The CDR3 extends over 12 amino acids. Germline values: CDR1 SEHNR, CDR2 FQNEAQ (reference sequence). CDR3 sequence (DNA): TGTGCCAGCAGCGATAGCAATCAGCCCCAGCATTTT. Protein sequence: CASSDSNQPQHF.

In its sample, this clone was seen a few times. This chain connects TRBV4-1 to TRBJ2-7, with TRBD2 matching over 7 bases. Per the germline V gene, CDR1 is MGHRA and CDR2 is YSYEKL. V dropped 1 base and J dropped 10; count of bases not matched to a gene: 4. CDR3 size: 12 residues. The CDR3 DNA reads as TGCGCCAGCAGCCAAGTAGGCGGGAGCCAGTACTTC. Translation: CASSQVGGSQYF.

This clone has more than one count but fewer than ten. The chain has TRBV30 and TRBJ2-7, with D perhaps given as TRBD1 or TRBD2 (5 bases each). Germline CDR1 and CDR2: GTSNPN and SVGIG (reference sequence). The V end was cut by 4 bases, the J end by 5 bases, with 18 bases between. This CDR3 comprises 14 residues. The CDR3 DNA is TGTGCCTGGATTGCCCGGGGCGCGTTGGACGAGCAGTACTTC. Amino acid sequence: CAWIARGALDEQYF.

CDR3 bases: TGTGCCAGCAGCCCGCCGACAGGGATGGCCGAGCAGTACTTC. It specifies CASSPPTGMAEQYF. This chain links TRBV4-2 with TRBJ2-7, with TRBD1 matching over 7 bases. Germline V CDR1 and CDR2: LGHNA, YNFKEQ. The CDR3 has 14 residues. With 4 bases clipped from V and 6 bases from J, the junction kept 9 bases outside the gene matches.

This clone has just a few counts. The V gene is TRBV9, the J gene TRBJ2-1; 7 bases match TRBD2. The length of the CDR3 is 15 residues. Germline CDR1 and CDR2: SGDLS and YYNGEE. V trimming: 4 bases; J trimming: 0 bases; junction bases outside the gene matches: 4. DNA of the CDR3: TGTGCCAGCAGCTTCGGCGGGGGCTCCTACAATGAGCAGTTCTTC. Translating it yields CASSFGGGSYNEQFF.

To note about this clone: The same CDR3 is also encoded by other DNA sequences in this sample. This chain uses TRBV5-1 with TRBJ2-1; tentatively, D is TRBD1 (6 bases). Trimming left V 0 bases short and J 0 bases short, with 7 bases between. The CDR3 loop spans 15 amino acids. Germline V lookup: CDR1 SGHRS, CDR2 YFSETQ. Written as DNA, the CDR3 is TGCGCCAGCAGCTTGGAGGACAGCTCCTACAATGAGCAGTTCTTC. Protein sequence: CASSLEDSSYNEQFF. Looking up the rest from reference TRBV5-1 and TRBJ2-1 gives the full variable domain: KAGVTQTPRYLIKTRGQQVTLSCSPISGHRSVSWYQQTPGQGLQFLFEYFSETQRNKGNFPGRFSGRQFSNSRSEMNVSTLELGDSALYLCASSLEDSSYNEQFFGPGTRLTVL.